Following are 20 T cell receptor beta chains from one sample sequenced in a study of identical twins. TCRdb re-derived calls from the 5' RACE reads in MiXCR, one entry per CDR3 protein. The sample lists some 760,000 distinct CDR3 sequences; 15% to 20% were seen once. These records were also assigned to another study, of T cells expressing NK-cell markers.

Sequenced material: PBMCs. These receptors were taken from a woman under 30 in good health.

This clonotype has just a few counts. The V call is TRBV7-3, the J call TRBJ2-1; D is uncertain. The CDR3 spans 14 residues. Deletions cut 2 bases from V and 8 bases from J, with 13 bases between. From germline, CDR1 is SGHTA and CDR2 FQGTGA. CDR3 region: CASSLLGSLDEQFF. CDR3 nucleotide sequence: TGTGCCAGCAGCTTACTAGGGTCCCTGGATGAGCAGTTCTTC.

The V gene is TRBV19, the J gene TRBJ2-6; 8 nucleotides align to TRBD1. This CDR3 has 17 residues. V was pared by 3 bases and J by 1 base, with 5 bases of the junction left unmatched. CDR1 and CDR2 from the germline V gene are LNHDA and SQIVND (reference sequence). In DNA, the CDR3 is TGTGCCAGTAGTATCGGACAGGGATGGTCTGGGGCCAACGTCCTGACTTTC. This gives the protein CASSIGQGWSGANVLTF.

V usage is TRBV5-1 and J usage is TRBJ2-5; TRBD2 agrees at 7 bases. V trimming: 5 bases; J trimming: 3 bases; junction bases outside the gene matches: 4. The CDR3 runs to 13 residues. Germline CDR1 SGHRS, CDR2 YFSETQ. In DNA, the CDR3 is TGCGCCAGCAGGGGCGGGAGTGAAGAGACCCAGTACTTC. Translated, it gives CASRGGSEETQYF.

This clonotype appeared a single time. The chain couples TRBV29-1 to TRBJ2-3; weak D call: TRBD1 (6 bases). V was clipped by 4 bases and J by 5 bases, with 10 bases between them. The CDR3 is made up of 12 amino acids. Germline V gene sequence: CDR1 SQVTM, CDR2 ANQGSEA. DNA of the CDR3: TGCAGCGTTGGCAGGGGAAGAGATACGCAGTATTTT. Encoded protein: CSVGRGRDTQYF.

About this clonotype: Since the CDR3 does not end with the conserved phenylalanine or tryptophan, this likely comes from a read error. No DNA is shown, since the ends of the CDR3 on it are uncertain; the CDR3 is the one TCRdb lists. The chain combines TRBV18 with TRBJ2-2; TRBD1, the table's D call, lacks a check against the DNA. Germline assignment: CDR1 KGHSH and CDR2 LQKENI. The CDR3 has 12 amino acids, counting both end residues. CDR3 in amino acids: CASSPDQGRVLL.

In its sample, this clonotype was seen many times. The chain combines TRBV3-1 with TRBJ1-2; D remains ambiguous. Trimming cost V 5 bases and J 9 bases, with 25 bases left between them. The CDR3 has 16 amino acids. In germline, CDR1 is LGHDT, CDR2 YNNKEL (reference sequence). The CDR3 DNA reads as TGTGCCAGCAGCGGGAGCATTGGAACAGCCCATATCAGCTACACCTTC. Protein: CASSGSIGTAHISYTF.

The chain employs TRBV7-9 and TRBJ2-5; D is perhaps TRBD2 (6 bases). The CDR3 covers 15 residues. Trimming removed 2 bases at V and 2 bases at J, with 12 bases between. CDR1 is SEHNR, CDR2 FQNEAQ, per germline (reference sequence). CDR3 coding DNA: TGTGCCAGCAGCTTACAATGGGGAGGACAAGAGACCCAGTACTTC. It codes for CASSLQWGGQETQYF. The entire variable domain, with the rest obtained from reference TRBV7-9 and TRBJ2-5, is as follows: DTGVSQNPRHKITKRGQNVTFRCDPISEHNRLYWYRQTLGQGPEFLTYFQNEAQLEKSRLLSDRFSAERPKGSFSTLEIQRTEQGDSAMYLCASSLQWGGQETQYFGPGTRLLVL.

This chain connects TRBV5-1 to TRBJ2-3; D gene uncertain. The CDR3 contains 13 residues. Trimming left V 3 bases short and J 6 bases short, with 11 bases between. Germline-derived CDR1 and CDR2 are SGHRS and YFSETQ. This CDR3 reads CASSSPVSDTQYF. Here the CDR3 DNA reads TGCGCCAGCAGCTCCCCGGTGTCGGATACGCAGTATTTT.

This clonotype appeared a few times. This chain joins TRBV6-1 and TRBJ1-6; TRBD1 matches 7 bases. This CDR3 comprises 15 residues. V trimming: 5 bases; J trimming: 7 bases; junction bases outside the gene matches: 8. Germline-derived CDR1 and CDR2 are MNHNS and SASEGT. The CDR3 protein is CASSLKGQKNSPLHF. CDR3 coding DNA: TGTGCCAGCAGTCTCAAGGGACAGAAGAATTCACCCCTCCACTTT.

The table lists this clonotype with a few counts. The chain links TRBV29-1 to TRBJ2-2; tentatively, D is TRBD1 or TRBD2 (5 bases each). This CDR3 has 14 amino acids. The germline V gene has CDR1 SQVTM and CDR2 ANQGSEA. The ends were cut back, 6 bases at V and 2 bases at J, with 13 bases in the middle. The CDR3 sequence is CSVLGTVNTGELFF. Written as DNA, the CDR3 is TGCAGCGTGCTGGGGACGGTCAACACCGGGGAGCTGTTTTTT.

The chain links TRBV5-1 to TRBJ2-7; either TRBD1 or TRBD2 may fit D (5 bases each). The CDR3 is 15 amino acids. Trimming took 2 bases from V and 7 from J, leaving 19 bases between them. Germline CDR1 reads SGHRS; CDR2 reads YFSETQ. CDR3 nucleotide sequence: TGCGCCAGCAGCTTCTCCGGGACCCACGACGGGGAGCAGTACTTC. Translated, it gives CASSFSGTHDGEQYF.

The V and J genes are TRBV12-3 or TRBV12-4 and TRBJ2-5; 11 positions match TRBD1. The length of the CDR3 is 13 residues. The ends lost 4 bases at V and 6 bases at J; junction bases unmatched: 1. The CDR3 DNA is TGTGCCAGCAGTTGGACAGGGGGCAAGACCCAGTACTTC. Translated: CASSWTGGKTQYF.

A few counts support this clonotype. The rearrangement joins TRBV24-1 to TRBJ2-3; TRBD1 might be the D (5 bases). Germline V gene sequence: CDR1 KGHDR, CDR2 SFDVKD. The germline V and J ends were trimmed by 5 bases and 3 bases, with 8 bases remaining between them. The CDR3 consists of 13 residues. CDR3 protein: CATSVGATDTQYF. The CDR3 nucleotides read TGTGCCACCAGTGTAGGGGCAACAGATACGCAGTATTTT.

This clonotype appeared a few times. V is TRBV15 and J is TRBJ1-5; D is undetermined. V shed 0 bases and J shed 5 bases, with 17 bases lying between them. The CDR3 has 17 residues. Germline CDR1 LNHNV, CDR2 YYDKDF (reference sequence). CDR3 region: CATSRDWAGRGDQPQHF. Here the CDR3 DNA reads TGTGCCACCAGCAGAGATTGGGCCGGAAGAGGCGATCAGCCCCAGCATTTT.

The chain has TRBV7-9 and TRBJ1-2; D might be TRBD1 (5 bases). The germline CDR1 and CDR2 sequences are SEHNR and FQNEAQ (reference sequence). This CDR3 region has 14 residues. V lost 5 bases and J 4 bases, leaving 14 bases between the germline ends. In DNA form, the CDR3 reads TGTGCCAGCAGCCCACTCGACAGCCTCTATGGCTACACCTTC. This encodes CASSPLDSLYGYTF.

CDR3 sequence: CASSFQASYNEQFF. The CDR3 DNA follows: TGTGCCAGCAGTTTTCAGGCCTCCTACAATGAGCAGTTCTTC. The V gene is TRBV27, the J gene TRBJ2-1, with D uncertain. CDR3 length equals 14 residues. Trimming stripped 3 bases from V and 0 bases from J, with 6 bases between. The V gene's germline CDR1 is MNHEY and CDR2 SMNVEV (reference sequence).

The chain is built from TRBV6-2 or TRBV6-3 and TRBJ2-3; 7 bases line up with TRBD2. Germline V gene data show CDR1 as MNHEY and CDR2 as SVGEGT. CDR3 length: 15 residues. The V and J ends lost 0 bases and 2 bases, in that order; junction bases with no gene match: 2. The CDR3 coding sequence is TGTGCCAGCAGTTACTCCAGCGGGGACACAGATACGCAGTATTTT. Translating it yields CASSYSSGDTDTQYF.

This clonotype was found many times. V gene TRBV6-1 combines with J gene TRBJ2-5; 13 bases match TRBD2. J lost 4 bases, V lost 7 bases, and 12 bases had no gene match. The CDR3 has 17 amino acids. Germline lookup yields CDR1 MNHNS and CDR2 SASEGT. The CDR3 region has the DNA TGTGCCAGCACTACCCTTCCGGGACTAGCGGGACTAGAGACCCAGTACTTC. It yields the protein CASTTLPGLAGLETQYF.

In this sample, this clonotype turned up a few times. J is TRBJ1-1 and V is TRBV12-3 or TRBV12-4; D call uncertain. The CDR3 runs to 13 residues. V was shortened by 6 bases and J by 3 bases, with 11 bases between the two germline ends. CDR3 DNA sequence: TGTGCCAGCAGCCGTAATAGGGACACTGAAGCTTTCTTT. Amino acids: CASSRNRDTEAFF.

This clonotype was counted only a few times. The chain joins TRBV11-1 to TRBJ2-1; 9 bases fit TRBD2. V trimming: 4 bases; J trimming: 1 base; junction bases outside the gene matches: 11. Germline CDR1 reads SGHAT; CDR2 reads FQDESV (reference sequence). This CDR3 comprises 18 residues. Here the CDR3 reads CASSSWTSVAFSYNEQFF. CDR3 in DNA: TGTGCCAGCAGCTCCTGGACTAGCGTCGCCTTTTCCTACAATGAGCAGTTCTTC.